This T cell receptor beta chain was sequenced in a study of blood T cells in healthy people across ages. This clonotype appeared many times. This CDR3 contains 14 residues. The germline gives CDR1 DFQATT, CDR2 SNEGSKA (reference sequence). Trimming stripped 3 bases from V and 10 bases from J, with 22 bases between. Isolation yielded PBMCs, at least 6.5 million per sample, in every case. A sample-barcoded 5' primer and a J-beta primer mix were used in a second PCR of roughly 6 to 11 cycles. Each CDR3 protein gets one entry after TCRdb re-called the 5' RACE reads with MiXCR. The table has 550,000 to 750,000 distinct CDR3 sequences, under 25% seen once; the top ten hold roughly 3.6%.

The gene calls are TRBV20-1 and TRBJ2-7; D could derive from TRBD1 or TRBD2 (6 bases each). The clonotype originates from a man aged 65 to 79 in good health. The specimen sequenced was blood. The CDR3 DNA follows: TGCAGTGCTAGGCGGGACATGGAGATACGAGAACAGTACTTC. It translates to CSARRDMEIREQYF.